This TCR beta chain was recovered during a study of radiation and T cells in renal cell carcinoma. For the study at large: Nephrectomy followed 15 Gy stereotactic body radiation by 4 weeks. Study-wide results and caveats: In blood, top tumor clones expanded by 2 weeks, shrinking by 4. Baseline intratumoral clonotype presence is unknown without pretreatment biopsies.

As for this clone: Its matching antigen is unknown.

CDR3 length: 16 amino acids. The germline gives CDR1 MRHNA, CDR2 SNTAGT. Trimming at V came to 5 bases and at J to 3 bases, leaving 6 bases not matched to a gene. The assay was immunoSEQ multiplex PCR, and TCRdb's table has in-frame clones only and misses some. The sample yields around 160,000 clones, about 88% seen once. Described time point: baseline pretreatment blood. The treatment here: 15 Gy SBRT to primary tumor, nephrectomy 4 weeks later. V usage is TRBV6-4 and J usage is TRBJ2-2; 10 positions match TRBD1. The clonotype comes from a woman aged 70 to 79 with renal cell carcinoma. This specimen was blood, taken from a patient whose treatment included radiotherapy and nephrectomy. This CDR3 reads CASSRTGTGDTGELFF. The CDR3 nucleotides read TGTGCCAGCAGTCGTACCGGGACAGGGGACACCGGGGAGCTGTTTTTT.